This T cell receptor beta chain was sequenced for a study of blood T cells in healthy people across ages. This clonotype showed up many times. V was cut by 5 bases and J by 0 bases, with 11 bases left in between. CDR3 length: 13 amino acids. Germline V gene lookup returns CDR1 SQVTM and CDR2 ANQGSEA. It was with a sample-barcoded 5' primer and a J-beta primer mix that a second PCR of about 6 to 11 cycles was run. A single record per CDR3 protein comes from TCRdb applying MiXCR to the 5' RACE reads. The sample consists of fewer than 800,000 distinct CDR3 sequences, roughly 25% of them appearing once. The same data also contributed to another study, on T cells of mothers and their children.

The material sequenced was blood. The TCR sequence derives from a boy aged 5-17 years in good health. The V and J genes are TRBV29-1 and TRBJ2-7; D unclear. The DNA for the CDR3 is TGCAGCGTTAGGTTGTCTAACTCCTACGAGCAGTACTTC. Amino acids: CSVRLSNSYEQYF.